This is a list of T cell receptor beta chains from one sample in a study of shared clonotypes between healthy human individuals. TCRdb keeps only in-frame clones here, not all; method: immunoSEQ multiplex PCR. The sample lists about 2.1 million clones, around 93% occurring once. Sequencing was performed on naive CD8+ T cells from PBMCs. Source of these receptors: a young man in good health. Some clones in this sample may be carry-over from other donors' samples. CDR3s include the opening cysteine and the closing phenylalanine or tryptophan. The D gene is left open where the match is weak. The size field is filled for only some rows; it gives once, few, many or a size class.

>TRBJ2-7|TRBD2|14|-|TRBV11-3
TGTGCCAGCAAACAAAGCGGGAGGGCCTACGAGCAGTACTTC
CASKQSGRAYEQYF
>TRBJ2-7|-|16|-|TRBV4-3
TGCGCCAGCAGCCAAGTATTGGCAGCTCTCCCCTACGAGCAGTACTTC
CASSQVLAALPYEQYF
>TRBJ2-1|-|15|-|TRBV6-1
TGTGCCAGCAGTGAAGACGGCATGGGGTCTCGTGAGCAGTTCTTC
CASSEDGMGSREQFF
>TRBJ2-6|-|19|once|TRBV7-9
TGTGCCAGCAGCTTACATACCGGGCGGGTACGCTCTGGGGCCAACGTCCTGACTTTC
CASSLHTGRVRSGANVLTF
>TRBJ2-5|-|12|-|TRBV28
TGTGCCAGCAGTCACCTCAAGGAGACCCAGTACTTC
CASSHLKETQYF
>TRBJ2-7|-|14|-|TRBV19
TGTGCCAGTAGTATAATGGGTCTACAAACAGAGCAGTACTTC
CASSIMGLQTEQYF
>TRBJ2-7|TRBD1|15|-|TRBV28
TGTGCCAGCAGTTTGATAGGACAGGGGGCCTACGAGCAGTACTTC
CASSLIGQGAYEQYF
>TRBJ1-2|TRBD1|13|-|TRBV2
TGTGCCAAATTAGGACAGGGCCCCTATGGCTACACCTTC
CAKLGQGPYGYTF
>TRBJ2-3|-|14|-|TRBV6-5
TGTGCCAGCAGTTTGGGATACCCTTATGATACGCAGTATTTT
CASSLGYPYDTQYF
>TRBJ2-7|-|13|-|TRBV10-3
TGTGCCATCCTCGCTAGCGACTCCTACGAGCAGTACTTC
CAILASDSYEQYF